A selection of T cell receptor beta chains follows, all from one sample in a study of blood T cell repertoires in COVID-19. Libraries were prepared by immunoSEQ multiplex PCR; TCRdb keeps only in-frame clonotypes and omits some of them. Among 200,000 to 300,000 clones listed, 81% were seen once. The source material was peripheral blood. Source of these receptors: a woman older than 75 with COVID-19, enrolled during active disease. The CDR3 runs from the conserved cysteine through the conserved F or W. Each record gives: V gene, D gene, clone size, J gene, CDR3 DNA, CDR3 protein. The D gene is left open where the match is weak. Only part of the rows carry a size: once, few, many, or a class if the clone is expanded.

V gene: TRBV12-3/TRBV12-4; D gene: -; clone size: -; J gene: TRBJ1-1; CDR3 DNA: TGTGCCAGCAGATTTACAGGGAACACTGAAGCTTTCTTT; CDR3 protein: CASRFTGNTEAFF
V gene: TRBV4-3; D gene: TRBD2; clone size: -; J gene: TRBJ2-7; CDR3 DNA: TGCGCCAGCAGCCAAGCTAGCGGGAAGTACGAGCAGTACTTC; CDR3 protein: CASSQASGKYEQYF
V gene: TRBV4-1; D gene: TRBD2; clone size: -; J gene: TRBJ2-5; CDR3 DNA: TGCGCCAGCAGCCAGTTTATAGCGGGAGGCCAAGAGACCCAGTACTTC; CDR3 protein: CASSQFIAGGQETQYF
V gene: TRBV2; D gene: TRBD1; clone size: -; J gene: TRBJ1-4; CDR3 DNA: TGTGCCAGCTCCGGGACAGCTATTGAAAAACTGTTTTTT; CDR3 protein: CASSGTAIEKLFF
V gene: TRBV5-1; D gene: TRBD1; clone size: -; J gene: TRBJ1-2; CDR3 DNA: TGCGCCAGCAGCTTGGTTCGGGCCGACAGGGATGGCTACACCTTC; CDR3 protein: CASSLVRADRDGYTF
V gene: TRBV18; D gene: -; clone size: -; J gene: TRBJ1-4; CDR3 DNA: TGTGCCAGCTCACCACAATCAGAAACTAATGAAAAACTGTTTTTT; CDR3 protein: CASSPQSETNEKLFF
V gene: TRBV5-1; D gene: TRBD1; clone size: -; J gene: TRBJ2-7; CDR3 DNA: TGCGCCAGCAGCTTCGGAGGACAGGGAACCTACGAGCAGTACTTC; CDR3 protein: CASSFGGQGTYEQYF
V gene: TRBV27; D gene: -; clone size: -; J gene: TRBJ1-2; CDR3 DNA: TGTGCCAGCAGTTTTCGTGGTACAGCACCCTATGGCTACACCTTC; CDR3 protein: CASSFRGTAPYGYTF
V gene: TRBV5-4; D gene: -; clone size: -; J gene: TRBJ2-2; CDR3 DNA: TGTGCCAGCAGCACCCGTACAATGAACACCGGGGAGCTGTTTTTT; CDR3 protein: CASSTRTMNTGELFF
V gene: TRBV5-1; D gene: TRBD1; clone size: -; J gene: TRBJ1-1; CDR3 DNA: TGCGCCAGCAGCCAACTCAAGACAGGGGCGAACACTGAAGCTTTCTTT; CDR3 protein: CASSQLKTGANTEAFF
V gene: TRBV7-2; D gene: -; clone size: -; J gene: TRBJ2-2; CDR3 DNA: TGTGCCAGCAGCCCCTCCAACACCGGGGAGCTGTTTTTT; CDR3 protein: CASSPSNTGELFF
V gene: TRBV3-1/TRBV3-2; D gene: -; clone size: -; J gene: TRBJ2-7; CDR3 DNA: TGTGCCAGCAGCCAAGAGGGACTGATATCCTACGAGCAGTACTTC; CDR3 protein: CASSQEGLISYEQYF
V gene: TRBV9; D gene: -; clone size: -; J gene: TRBJ2-2; CDR3 DNA: TGTGCCAGCAGCGCAGATATCTCCGGGGAGCTGTTTTTT; CDR3 protein: CASSADISGELFF
V gene: TRBV24-1; D gene: -; clone size: once; J gene: TRBJ2-3; CDR3 DNA: TGTGCCACCCAAGTAGCAGGGGCGTCCGAAACAGATACGCAGTATTTT; CDR3 protein: CATQVAGASETDTQYF
V gene: TRBV14; D gene: TRBD2; clone size: -; J gene: TRBJ2-7; CDR3 DNA: TGTGCCAGCAGCCGGCTAGCGGGCTCCCCCTACGAGCAGTACTTC; CDR3 protein: CASSRLAGSPYEQYF
V gene: TRBV7-9; D gene: -; clone size: medium-sized; J gene: TRBJ2-7; CDR3 DNA: TGTGCCAGCAGCGGCGCGGGGGAGCAGTACTTC; CDR3 protein: CASSGAGEQYF
V gene: TRBV6-1; D gene: TRBD2; clone size: -; J gene: TRBJ2-5; CDR3 DNA: TGTGCCAGCAGTGAAAGAGCGGGGCCGTACCAAGAGACCCAGTACTTC; CDR3 protein: CASSERAGPYQETQYF
V gene: TRBV4-2; D gene: TRBD2; clone size: -; J gene: TRBJ2-1; CDR3 DNA: TGTGCCAGCAGCCCCCCCACGGGACTACACAATGAGCAGTTCTTC; CDR3 protein: CASSPPTGLHNEQFF
V gene: TRBV28; D gene: -; clone size: -; J gene: TRBJ1-2; CDR3 DNA: TGTGCCAGCGCCCCCGGGTCGTATGGCTACACCTTC; CDR3 protein: CASAPGSYGYTF
V gene: TRBV20-1; D gene: TRBD2; clone size: -; J gene: TRBJ2-7; CDR3 DNA: TGCAGTGCTAGTGCGAGCGGGGGAGCCTACGAGCAGTACTTC; CDR3 protein: CSASASGGAYEQYF
V gene: TRBV25-1; D gene: TRBD1; clone size: once; J gene: TRBJ1-2; CDR3 DNA: TGTGCCAGCAGTGGGACAGGGGGCGGAAGCTACACCTTC; CDR3 protein: CASSGTGGGSYTF
V gene: TRBV6-5; D gene: -; clone size: once; J gene: TRBJ1-2; CDR3 DNA: TGTGCCAGCAGGACACCAGGGCGTGGCTACACCTTC; CDR3 protein: CASRTPGRGYTF
V gene: TRBV3-1/TRBV3-2; D gene: TRBD2; clone size: -; J gene: TRBJ2-5; CDR3 DNA: TGTGCCAGCAGCCCCTCCGGGACTAGCGGGGGGGCCGGGGAGACCCAGTACTTC; CDR3 protein: CASSPSGTSGGAGETQYF